What follows is one T cell receptor (beta chain) and its context. Its antigen is still unknown. CDR1 and CDR2 from the germline V gene are SGHDN and FVKESK. The CDR3 has 16 residues. V dropped 2 bases and J dropped 4; count of bases not matched to a gene: 7. The data stem from a study of shared clonotypes between healthy human individuals. Method: immunoSEQ multiplex PCR; TCRdb's copy keeps in-frame clones and lacks some. The table includes about 2.2 million clones, around 95% detected once. Study findings and constraints: Only a few donors were included, so the genetic and exposure-history diversity represented was limited.

As defined, naive CD8 cells were CD45RO-negative and positively selected for CCR7, with terminally differentiated effector memory CD45RA+ cells excluded. The genes are TRBV14 and TRBJ2-1, with 8 bases aligning to TRBD2. This receptor was identified in a man aged 18-30 years in good health. Some clones in this sample may be carry-over from other donors' samples. The material sequenced was naive CD8+ T cells from PBMCs. This chain's CDR3 is CASSQRSGSLYNEQFF. The DNA for the CDR3 is TGTGCCAGCAGCCAAAGGAGCGGGAGCCTTTACAATGAGCAGTTCTTC.